This T cell receptor (beta chain) was observed in a study of response to subunit inactivated influenza vaccine. Overall study findings and caveats: The authors offered the suggestion that each seasonal influenza vaccination recruits few new T cells.

A few counts support this clonotype. The target antigen is unknown. TCRdb reprocessed the RT-PCR reads via MiXCR and lists one record per CDR3 protein. This repertoire shows fewer than 200,000 distinct CDR3 sequences, roughly 8.7% found once; its top ten account for roughly 10%. Germline V gene sequence: CDR1 SQVTM, CDR2 ANQGSEA. The CDR3 contains 12 residues. V gave up 4 bases and J gave up 9 bases; unmatched junction bases: 5. The sequences come from non-naive T cells sorted from PBMCs, collected on the day of vaccination. The rearrangement joins TRBV29-1 to TRBJ2-1; 8 nucleotides match TRBD1. The sequence was obtained from a man aged 50-60 years who received an inactivated influenza vaccine. The CDR3 loop reads CSVVQGAGEQFF. In DNA form, the CDR3 reads TGCAGCGTTGTGCAGGGGGCAGGTGAGCAGTTCTTC.